The 23 T cell receptor beta chains given below trace back to one sample, sequenced in a study of blood T cell repertoires in COVID-19. TCRdb keeps only in-frame clones here, not all; method: immunoSEQ multiplex PCR. The table has some 130,000 clones, roughly nine tenths seen once; the top ten hold more than 3%. Sequencing was done on a sample of peripheral blood. The origin of the receptors is a man aged 50-60 years with active COVID-19.

V usage is TRBV7-2 and J usage is TRBJ2-1, with 8 bases aligning to TRBD2. This CDR3 spans 16 amino acids. CDR1 and CDR2 from the germline V gene are SGHTA and FQGNSA. After removal of 2 bases from V and 7 bases from J, the junction contained 10 bases not matched to a gene. CDR3 loop: CASSLLKAGVRNEQFF. DNA for the CDR3: TGTGCCAGCAGCTTATTAAAAGCGGGAGTGAGGAATGAGCAGTTCTTC.

This clone turned up a few times. This sample includes further DNA sequences coding for the same CDR3. The chain recombines TRBV5-1 with TRBJ1-1; tentatively, D is TRBD1 (5 bases). V lost 0 bases and J 3 bases, leaving 9 bases between the germline ends. This CDR3 is 14 amino acids long. Germline V lookup: CDR1 SGHRS, CDR2 YFSETQ. CDR3 residues: CASSLGGVDTEAFF. The DNA for the CDR3 is TGCGCCAGCAGCTTGGGGGGCGTGGACACTGAAGCTTTCTTT.

The CDR3 nucleotides are TGCGCCAGCAGCCTCTACCGAGAATCTGGAACTAATGAAAAACTGTTTTTT. It encodes CASSLYRESGTNEKLFF. V and J are TRBV4-1 and TRBJ1-4; D unresolved. The CDR3 consists of 17 residues. Germline CDR1 MGHRA, CDR2 YSYEKL. V was pared by 4 bases and J by 1 base, with 16 bases between.

The chain carries TRBV11-3 and TRBJ2-7; 8 bases map to TRBD2. V shed 5 bases and J 7 bases; nucleotides not matched to a gene: 7. There are 13 residues in the CDR3. Germline V CDR1 and CDR2: SGHNT, YENEEA. The CDR3 sequence is CASSAGGRFEQYV. The CDR3 DNA reads TGTGCCAGCAGCGCGGGGGGACGGTTTGAGCAGTACGTC.

This chain joins TRBV11-3 and TRBJ2-7; TRBD1 is a possible D gene (6 bases). V lost 5 bases to trimming and J lost 6 bases, with 11 bases between them. Germline CDR1 reads SGHNT; CDR2 reads YENEEA. The CDR3 runs 12 residues. The CDR3 region has the DNA TGTGCCAGCAGCGCGGACAGCGCCGAGCAGTACGTC. Protein sequence: CASSADSAEQYV.

The CDR3 sequence is CASSQTSGELFF. DNA for the CDR3: TGTGCCAGCAGCCAGACTAGCGGGGAGCTGTTTTTT. The chain joins TRBV4-2 to TRBJ2-2, with D perhaps TRBD2 (6 bases). V dropped 3 bases and J dropped 7 bases, with 6 bases sitting between them. The CDR3 is 12 residues long. The germline V gene encodes CDR1 LGHNA and CDR2 YNFKEQ.

This sequence joins TRBV18 and TRBJ2-3; possible D gene TRBD2, 5 bases. This CDR3 is built from 14 residues. Germline loops: CDR1 KGHSH, CDR2 LQKENI. V dropped 1 base and J dropped 4 bases, with 9 bases sitting between them. CDR3 in DNA: TGTGCCAGCTCACCACAGCTAGCTTCAGATACGCAGTATTTT. Translation: CASSPQLASDTQYF.

The CDR3 region is CASSMRAGENIQYF. In nucleotides, the CDR3 is TGTGCCAGTAGTATGCGTGCGGGGGAAAACATTCAGTACTTC. The chain recombines TRBV19 with TRBJ2-4, with TRBD2 matching 7 bases. The germline V gene has CDR1 LNHDA and CDR2 SQIVND (reference sequence). The V segment lost 3 bases and the J segment 5 bases; nucleotides outside the gene matches: 4. CDR3 length: 14 amino acids.

V usage is TRBV6-1 and J usage is TRBJ1-6, with a possible D match to TRBD1 (6 bases). The CDR3 covers 15 residues. The ends were cut back, 2 bases at V and 9 bases at J, with 14 bases in the middle. Germline V CDR1 and CDR2: MNHNS, SASEGT. The CDR3 loop is CASSERGQTTSPLHF. CDR3 DNA sequence: TGTGCCAGCAGTGAAAGAGGACAGACAACTTCACCCCTCCACTTT.

The rearrangement links TRBV5-1 to TRBJ2-1, with D tentatively TRBD1 (5 bases). Germline V gives CDR1 SGHRS, CDR2 YFSETQ. V gave up 2 bases and J gave up 5 bases, with 20 bases separating them. This CDR3 region has 17 residues. The CDR3 bases are TGCGCCAGCAGCTTTCTTCCGCCAGACAGAGCACACAATGAGCAGTTCTTC. It specifies CASSFLPPDRAHNEQFF.

The CDR3 nucleotides are TGTGCCAGCAAAGACCTGGGGGCGCGGGTATGGGGCTACACCTTC. Residues: CASKDLGARVWGYTF. V and J are TRBV6-6 and TRBJ1-2; TRBD1 is a possible D gene (6 bases). The germline CDR1 and CDR2 sequences are MNHNY and SVGAGI (reference sequence). Trimming cost V 7 bases and J 8 bases, with 23 bases left between them. This CDR3 is built from 15 residues.

The gene calls are TRBV5-4 and TRBJ2-7, with 7 bases identical to TRBD1. This CDR3 has 14 residues. Trimming cost V 1 base and J 1 base; bases outside gene matches: 2. The germline V gene has CDR1 SGHNT and CDR2 YYREEE (reference sequence). CDR3: CASSLRGQSYEQYV. For the CDR3, the DNA is TGTGCCAGCAGCTTGCGGGGACAGTCCTACGAGCAGTACGTC.

DNA for the CDR3: TGTGCCAGCAGTTACGCTAGGATCAGCTATGGCTACACCTTC. Amino acids: CASSYARISYGYTF. This chain connects TRBV6-5 to TRBJ1-2; the D is unclear. Germline values: CDR1 MNHEY, CDR2 SVGAGI. V was trimmed by 2 bases and J by 4 bases, leaving 11 bases between them. This CDR3 spans 14 amino acids.

The chain uses TRBV9 and TRBJ1-3; no clear D. This CDR3 has 16 residues. Looked up from germline, CDR1 is SGDLS and CDR2 is YYNGEE. Trimming took off 1 base at V and 1 base at J, with 12 bases between the two ends. Written as DNA, the CDR3 is TGTGCCAGCAGCGTATATCTCGAGGGATCTGGAAACACCATATATTTT. This codes for CASSVYLEGSGNTIYF.

The genes are TRBV6-5 and TRBJ2-2; 9 bases map to TRBD1. The ends lost 4 bases at V and 6 bases at J; junction bases unmatched: 9. This CDR3 is built from 16 residues. CDR1 and CDR2 from the germline V gene are MNHEY and SVGAGI. The CDR3 protein is CASSFGTGKNPGELFF. The CDR3 DNA follows: TGTGCCAGCAGTTTCGGGACAGGGAAGAATCCCGGGGAGCTGTTTTTT.

The count of this clone is one. V usage is TRBV19 and J usage is TRBJ2-2, with D perhaps TRBD1 (5 bases). Trimming took off 5 bases at V and 3 bases at J, with 16 bases between the two ends. The V gene's germline CDR1 is LNHDA and CDR2 SQIVND (reference sequence). The CDR3 is 16 residues long. The DNA for the CDR3 is TGTGCCAGTAGTTGGAAGGGGCGGAGAGACACCGGGGAGCTGTTTTTT. Translation gives CASSWKGRRDTGELFF.

The V call is TRBV2, the J call TRBJ2-1; TRBD1 is a possible D gene (5 bases). V lost 6 bases and J lost 7, with 10 bases in between. The CDR3 contains 12 residues. Germline CDR1 reads SNHLY; CDR2 reads FYNNEI. CDR3 in DNA: TGTGCCAGCAGCGAACAGGTGAATGAGCAGTTCTTC. Translating it yields CASSEQVNEQFF.

The gene calls are TRBV9 and TRBJ2-2, with a possible D match to TRBD2 (6 bases). In germline, CDR1 is SGDLS, CDR2 YYNGEE. CDR3 size: 16 residues. Trimming pared 2 bases from V and 0 bases from J, leaving 11 bases between. The CDR3 region is CASSVGTSTNTGELFF. CDR3 DNA: TGTGCCAGCAGCGTGGGGACTTCTACGAACACCGGGGAGCTGTTTTTT.

V is TRBV5-6 and J is TRBJ2-6, with a possible D match to TRBD2 (6 bases). This CDR3 is 16 amino acids long. Trimming cost V 4 bases and J 3 bases, with 14 bases left between them. Germline V gene lookup returns CDR1 SGHDT and CDR2 YYEEEE. The CDR3 loop reads CASSAGRGYGANVLTF. CDR3 nucleotide sequence: TGTGCCAGCAGCGCGGGACGAGGGTATGGGGCCAACGTCCTGACTTTC.

The chain links TRBV29-1 to TRBJ1-2; 7 bases fit TRBD1. The CDR3 is 14 residues long. The germline V gene has CDR1 SQVTM and CDR2 ANQGSEA. Trimming cost V 4 bases and J 0 bases; bases outside gene matches: 5. CDR3 DNA: TGCAGCGTTGGCCGGACAGGTACTAACTATGGCTACACCTTC. As protein: CSVGRTGTNYGYTF.

The chain has TRBV5-1 and TRBJ2-7; TRBD2 matches at 9 bases. V was pared by 2 bases and J by 6 bases, with 6 bases of the junction left unmatched. Germline V gene lookup returns CDR1 SGHRS and CDR2 YFSETQ. This CDR3 comprises 14 residues. CDR3 in amino acids: CASSLGTSLSEQYF. Written as DNA, the CDR3 is TGCGCCAGCAGCTTAGGGACTAGCTTATCCGAGCAGTACTTC.

The chain links TRBV5-6 to TRBJ2-5; the match to TRBD2 covers 11 bases. The CDR3 runs 15 residues. From germline, CDR1 is SGHDT and CDR2 YYEEEE. V shed 1 base and J 3 bases; nucleotides not matched to a gene: 2. The CDR3 DNA reads TGTGCCAGCAGCTTGAGACTAGCGGGAAAAGAGACCCAGTACTTC. It specifies CASSLRLAGKETQYF. Full variable domain (rest looked up from reference TRBV5-6 and TRBJ2-5): DAGVTQSPTHLIKTRGQQVTLRCSPKSGHDTVSWYQQALGQGPQFIFQYYEEEERQRGNFPDRFSGHQFPNYSSELNVNALLLGDSALYLCASSLRLAGKETQYFGPGTRLLVL.

This clone was detected once. This chain connects TRBV24-1 to TRBJ2-1, with 9 bases matching TRBD1. V was pared by 6 bases and J by 8 bases, with 10 bases of the junction left unmatched. The CDR3 sequence is 15 residues long. Germline lookup yields CDR1 KGHDR and CDR2 SFDVKD. The CDR3 sequence is CATSRDRASGDEQFF. CDR3 sequence (DNA): TGTGCCACCAGTAGGGACAGGGCGTCGGGGGATGAGCAGTTCTTC.